One sample yielded the 6 T cell receptor beta chains listed below, sequenced in a study of T cell repertoires in cytomegalovirus infection. TCRdb reprocessed the reads with MiXCR, giving one entry per CDR3 protein. This sample has approximately 250,000 distinct CDR3 sequences, with 8% to 9.5% found just once. The sample was PBMCs. The origin of the receptors is a human donor in good health (CMV status not recorded). Some clones in this sample may be carry-over from other donors' samples.

This clonotype was counted many times. The chain carries TRBV12-3 or TRBV12-4 and TRBJ2-1; 11 bases fit TRBD2. The CDR3 runs 16 residues. V gave up 6 bases and J gave up 7 bases; unmatched junction bases: 11. CDR3 amino acids: CASSGRLAGTLNEQFF. CDR3 DNA sequence: TGTGCCAGCAGCGGGAGACTAGCGGGGACCCTTAATGAGCAGTTCTTC.

In this sample, this clonotype turned up many times. The rearrangement uses TRBV11-2 and TRBJ2-7, with a tentative D call TRBD1 (6 bases). V dropped 0 bases and J dropped 0 bases, with 9 bases sitting between them. This CDR3 spans 15 amino acids. The germline gives CDR1 SGHAT, CDR2 FQNNGV. The CDR3 nucleotides read TGTGCCAGCAGCTTAGATCGGACAGCCTCCTACGAGCAGTACTTC. Residues: CASSLDRTASYEQYF.

The chain combines TRBV30 with TRBJ2-7, with a tentative D call TRBD1 (6 bases). Germline V gives CDR1 GTSNPN, CDR2 SVGIG (reference sequence). Trimming took off 2 bases at V and 2 bases at J, with 7 bases between the two ends. The CDR3 runs 12 residues. The DNA of the CDR3 is TGTGCCTGGAGTCGGGACACCTACGAGCAGTACTTC. It is translated as CAWSRDTYEQYF.

In its sample, this clonotype was seen many times. V and J are TRBV14 and TRBJ2-2, with D perhaps matching TRBD1 (6 bases). The length of the CDR3 is 15 residues. CDR1 is SGHDN, CDR2 FVKESK, per germline. V lost 1 base and J lost 6, with 12 bases in between. The CDR3 region is CASSQATGFAGELFF. The CDR3 coding sequence is TGTGCCAGCAGCCAAGCCACAGGGTTCGCCGGGGAGCTGTTTTTT.

This clonotype was observed at least ten times. The chain recombines TRBV29-1 with TRBJ2-2; unclear D gene. The CDR3 has 13 residues. Germline lookup yields CDR1 SQVTM and CDR2 ANQGSEA. V was clipped by 7 bases and J by 0 bases, with 9 bases between them. Here the CDR3 DNA reads TGCAGCGGGAAGAAGCCGAACACCGGGGAGCTGTTTTTT. This codes for CSGKKPNTGELFF.

The table lists this clonotype with a few counts. The chain has TRBV6-2 or TRBV6-3 and TRBJ1-5, with D hard to call. The V and J ends lost 1 base and 0 bases respectively, with 4 bases between them. The CDR3 runs to 14 residues. Germline V gives CDR1 MNHEY, CDR2 SVGEGT. The CDR3 loop reads CASSYFASNQPQHF. Written as DNA, the CDR3 is TGTGCCAGCAGTTACTTTGCTAGCAATCAGCCCCAGCATTTT.